Listed below are T cell receptor beta chains from one sample, sequenced in a study of metastatic and nonmetastatic thyroid tumors. TCRdb reprocessed the PCR reads via MiXCR. The sample yields 43,000 or so clones, less than 5% seen once. The source material was blood. The receptor source for this set is a female donor with papillary thyroid cancer or a benign thyroid nodule (not recorded which). Some clones in this sample may be carry-over from other donors' samples. Both conserved end residues are part of each CDR3. The D gene is left open where the match is weak. Not all rows give a size; the values are once, few, many and, for expanded clones, a class.

>-|TRBV9|many|TRBJ2-6
TGTGCCAGCAGCGTAGAGGGACTGATCTCTGGGGCCAACGTCCTGACTTTC
CASSVEGLISGANVLTF
>TRBD1|TRBV20-1|many|TRBJ2-1
TGCAGTGCTAGATATATAGGGACAGGGACTTACAATGAGCAGTTCTTC
CSARYIGTGTYNEQFF
>-|TRBV5-1|many|TRBJ2-1
TGCGCCAGCAGTTCCGCCCATTACAATGAGCAGTTCTTC
CASSSAHYNEQFF
>-|TRBV6-1|-|TRBJ2-7
TGTGCCAGCAGGAGCGGAGAAACCCCACACTACGAGCAGTACTTC
CASRSGETPHYEQYF
>TRBD2|TRBV2|many|TRBJ2-3
TGTGCCAGCAGTCCCTTAGCGGGAGGAACAGATACGCAGTATTTT
CASSPLAGGTDTQYF
>-|TRBV11-3|few|TRBJ2-5
TGTGCCAGCAGCTTAGGATCGGGGGGCGAAGGGACCCAGTACTTC
CASSLGSGGEGTQYF
>-|TRBV20-1|-|TRBJ1-2
TGCAGTGCTAGTGTATTAGGGTTGGGCTACACCTTC
CSASVLGLGYTF
>TRBD1|TRBV12-3/TRBV12-4|many|TRBJ2-7
TGTGCCAGCAGTTGGACAGGGGGTACCTACGAGCAGTACTTC
CASSWTGGTYEQYF
>-|TRBV28|-|TRBJ2-2
TGTGCCAGCAGTGGGGACGGTTTGGTGGGCTTTAACACGGGGGAGCTGTTTTTT
CASSGDGLVGFNTGELFF
>-|TRBV2|many|TRBJ2-7
TGTGCCAGCAGTCCCAGGCTTAGCGAGCAGTACTTC
CASSPRLSEQYF
>TRBD1|TRBV6-1|medium-sized|TRBJ2-7
TGTGCCAGCAGTGAAGGGACAGGGGGCGCCTACGAGCAGTACTTC
CASSEGTGGAYEQYF
>-|TRBV5-1|few|TRBJ2-6
TGCGCCAGCAGCTACGGGGGTAGCTCTGGGGCCAACGTACCGACTTTC
CASSYGGSSGANVPTF
>-|TRBV3-1|many|TRBJ2-3
TGTGCCAGCAGCCAAGTTTTGGGAAACGGAGATACGCAGTATTTT
CASSQVLGNGDTQYF
>-|TRBV12-3/TRBV12-4|-|TRBJ2-3
TGTGCCAGCAGTGGGGTTAGCGGAGGCCCCCCAGATACGCAGTATTTT
CASSGVSGGPPDTQYF
>-|TRBV10-3|many|TRBJ2-7
TGTGCCATCAGTGAAGCCTACGAGCAGTACTTC
CAISEAYEQYF
>TRBD1|TRBV6-1|many|TRBJ1-5
TGTGCCAGCAGTGAACCCCAGGGGGCGCTTATTCAGCCCCAGCATTTT
CASSEPQGALIQPQHF
>TRBD1|TRBV30|many|TRBJ1-2
TGTGCCTGGACGAGCGGGACAGACTATGGCTACACCTTC
CAWTSGTDYGYTF
>-|TRBV20-1|-|TRBJ2-7
TGCAGTGCTAGAGATGGTATCGGGAGAGTCCCCTACGAGCAGTACTTC
CSARDGIGRVPYEQYF
>-|TRBV6-1|few|TRBJ1-3
TGTGCCATCATGGACCGGGGGGTCGACACCATATATTTT
CAIMDRGVDTIYF
>TRBD1|TRBV6-5|-|TRBJ2-3
TGTGCCAGCAGTTATTATCAGGGGGCGGCAGATACGCAGTATTTT
CASSYYQGAADTQYF
>-|TRBV6-5|-|TRBJ1-2
TGTGCCAGCAGTTACAGTCGGCAGGGCTATGGCTACACCTTC
CASSYSRQGYGYTF
>-|TRBV18|-|TRBJ1-6
TGTGCCAGCTCACCCGGTCTGCGTGGGAAGGTCCATAATTCACCCCTCCACTTT
CASSPGLRGKVHNSPLHF
>-|TRBV7-9|many|TRBJ1-3
TGTGCCAGCAGCGCAGACAGTGCTGGAAACACCATATACTTT
CASSADSAGNTIYF
>-|TRBV11-3|few|TRBJ2-5
TGTGCCAGTAGCTTTAGGGCAGGACACCAAGAGACCCAGTACTTC
CASSFRAGHQETQYF
>-|TRBV2|many|TRBJ1-1
TGTGCCAGCAATGGGGGGGCTAAGAACACTGAAGCTTTCTTT
CASNGGAKNTEAFF